The 32 T cell receptor beta chains below come from one sample, sequenced in a study of technical replicates of blood from several donors. Repertoires were generated with immunoSEQ multiplex PCR, while TCRdb's copy carries only in-frame clones and drops some. The sample includes just over 80,000 clones, about 94% seen only once; the top ten take more than 0.35%. The sample was T cells isolated from PBMCs. The source of these receptors is a human donor in good health.

This rearrangement joins TRBV5-1 to TRBJ2-2; D is unresolved. The CDR3 consists of 14 residues. CDR1 and CDR2 from the germline V gene are SGHRS and YFSETQ. With 5 bases removed from V and 3 bases from J, the gap between germline ends came to 11 bases. In DNA, the CDR3 is TGCGCCAGCAGTTCAATCATTGACACCGGGGAGCTGTTTTTT. Translating gives CASSSIIDTGELFF.

This chain joins TRBV18 and TRBJ1-4, with D unclear. The CDR3 spans 16 residues. Germline V gene sequence: CDR1 KGHSH, CDR2 LQKENI. Trimming removed 3 bases from V and 7 bases from J, with 18 bases in between. CDR3 nucleotides: TGTGCCAGCTCACCCGAAGGTGGAGGCCTTGGTGAAAAACTGTTTTTT. Protein sequence: CASSPEGGGLGEKLFF.

The chain recombines TRBV18 with TRBJ2-2; 9 bases are a match to TRBD1. The V gene's germline CDR1 is KGHSH and CDR2 LQKENI. The CDR3 loop spans 16 amino acids. J lost 6 bases, V lost 5 bases, and 10 bases had no gene match. The CDR3 DNA reads TGTGCCAGCTCATCCGGGACAGGGTACCGAGCCGGGGAGCTGTTTTTT. Amino acids: CASSSGTGYRAGELFF.

V and J are TRBV6-5 and TRBJ2-2, with a possible D match to TRBD2 (5 bases). The ends were cut back, 4 bases at V and 2 bases at J, with 8 bases in the middle. The length of the CDR3 is 14 residues. The germline V gene has CDR1 MNHEY and CDR2 SVGAGI. For the CDR3, the DNA is TGTGCCAGCAGTTCCGGGATTAACACCGGGGAGCTGTTTTTT. Translation: CASSSGINTGELFF.

This clone turned up a few times. This rearrangement joins TRBV12-5 to TRBJ1-1, with 7 bases aligning to TRBD1. The V and J ends lost 5 bases and 4 bases, in that order; junction bases with no gene match: 4. CDR3 length equals 13 residues. Germline CDR1 and CDR2: LGHNT and FRNRAP. CDR3 DNA: TGTGCTAGTGGTAGGGACAGTAGCACTGAAGCTTTCTTT. Protein: CASGRDSSTEAFF.

The chain couples TRBV9 to TRBJ1-1; TRBD1 matches 7 bases. The V gene's germline CDR1 is SGDLS and CDR2 YYNGEE. Germline trimming cut 3 bases from V and 1 base from J; bases unmatched to any gene: 12. There are 17 residues in the CDR3. The chain's CDR3 is CASSAISSGTANTEAFF. As DNA, the CDR3 is TGTGCCAGCAGCGCGATCTCTTCCGGGACAGCGAACACTGAAGCTTTCTTT. Looking up the rest from reference TRBV9 and TRBJ1-1 gives the full variable domain: DSGVTQTPKHLITATGQRVTLRCSPRSGDLSVYWYQQSLDQGLQFLIQYYNGEERAKGNILERFSAQQFPDLHSELNLSSLELGDSALYFCASSAISSGTANTEAFFGQGTRLTVV.

V and J are TRBV10-1 and TRBJ2-3, with 10 bases aligning to TRBD2. The CDR3 covers 15 residues. Germline V CDR1 and CDR2: WNHNN, SYGVQD (reference sequence). V gave up 3 bases and J gave up 6 bases; unmatched junction bases: 6. The CDR3, as DNA: TGCGCCAGCAGTGACTCGACTAGCGGGCGGGATACGCAGTATTTT. Translated, it gives CASSDSTSGRDTQYF.

The CDR3 nucleotides are TGTGCCAGCACCGACCCAGGTAATCAGCCCCAGCATTTT. Its protein is CASTDPGNQPQHF. The V gene is TRBV6-1, the J gene TRBJ1-5; the D is unclear. V lost 7 bases, J lost 4 bases, and 11 bases lay in between. The CDR3 is 13 amino acids. CDR1 is MNHNS and CDR2 is SASEGT in the germline V gene.

The chain uses TRBV9 and TRBJ2-3; D is undetermined. V was shortened by 7 bases and J by 1 base, with 16 bases between the two germline ends. The CDR3 runs 15 residues. Germline V CDR1 and CDR2: SGDLS, YYNGEE. The CDR3 protein is CASEPLGEGTDTQYF. The CDR3 nucleotides are TGTGCCAGCGAACCGTTAGGCGAGGGCACAGATACGCAGTATTTT. The full variable domain, completed using reference TRBV9 and TRBJ2-3, is DSGVTQTPKHLITATGQRVTLRCSPRSGDLSVYWYQQSLDQGLQFLIQYYNGEERAKGNILERFSAQQFPDLHSELNLSSLELGDSALYFCASEPLGEGTDTQYFGPGTRLTVL.

V gene TRBV5-4 combines with J gene TRBJ2-1, with TRBD2 matching 7 bases. V lost 0 bases to trimming and J lost 7 bases; unmatched junction nucleotides: 7. There are 15 residues in the CDR3. CDR1 is SGHNT and CDR2 is YYREEE in the germline V gene (reference sequence). Written as DNA, the CDR3 is TGTGCCAGCAGCTTGGGAGGGAGGGCCGGTAATGAGCAGTTCTTC. It encodes CASSLGGRAGNEQFF. The full variable domain, with the rest looked up from reference TRBV5-4 and TRBJ2-1, is ETGVTQSPTHLIKTRGQQVTLRCSSQSGHNTVSWYQQALGQGPQFIFQYYREEENGRGNFPPRFSGLQFPNYSSELNVNALELDDSALYLCASSLGGRAGNEQFFGPGTRLTVL.

This clone was seen only a few times. This rearrangement joins TRBV6-1 to TRBJ2-1, with D possibly being TRBD2 (5 bases). The V end was cut by 6 bases, the J end by 4 bases, with 13 bases between. Looked up from germline, CDR1 is MNHNS and CDR2 is SASEGT. This CDR3 has 14 residues. The CDR3 spells CASSPGSPYNEQFF. The CDR3 DNA is TGTGCCAGCAGCCCGGGATCCCCTTACAATGAGCAGTTCTTC.

The V and J genes are TRBV19 and TRBJ1-1; 8 bases fit TRBD1. Germline assignment: CDR1 LNHDA and CDR2 SQIVND (reference sequence). V was pared by 3 bases and J by 3 bases, with 15 bases of the junction left unmatched. The CDR3 extends over 18 amino acids. The CDR3 sequence: CASSMAPLQGARHTEAFF. In nucleotides, the CDR3 is TGTGCCAGTAGTATGGCGCCTCTGCAGGGGGCGAGACACACTGAAGCTTTCTTT.

CDR3 loop: CASSFTSGSYEQYF. The CDR3 DNA reads TGTGCCAGCAGTTTTACTAGCGGGTCCTACGAGCAGTACTTC. The chain has TRBV27 and TRBJ2-7; TRBD2 aligns across 9 bases. The CDR3 runs to 14 residues. Germline CDR1 reads MNHEY; CDR2 reads SMNVEV (reference sequence). V lost 3 bases and J lost 1; bases outside the gene matches: 1.

The V gene is TRBV7-2, the J gene TRBJ2-1; weak D call: TRBD1 (7 bases). CDR1 SGHTA and CDR2 FQGNSA come from the germline V gene. The CDR3 has 17 amino acids. V lost 1 base, J lost 1 base, and 14 bases lay in between. Written as DNA, the CDR3 is TGTGCCAGCAGCTTAGGACAGGGACTGCTATCCTACAATGAGCAGTTCTTC. Amino acids: CASSLGQGLLSYNEQFF.

The chain combines TRBV7-9 with TRBJ2-3; D might be TRBD2 (6 bases). In germline, CDR1 is SEHNR, CDR2 FQNEAQ (reference sequence). The CDR3 totals 14 residues. V was pared by 5 bases and J by 6 bases, with 15 bases between. For the CDR3, the DNA is TGTGCCAGCAGCCAAACTAGAGGGAGGGATACGCAGTATTTT. Amino acid sequence: CASSQTRGRDTQYF.

This clone has a single count. The chain carries TRBV11-2 and TRBJ1-1; 8 bases agree with TRBD1. CDR1 and CDR2 (germline): SGHAT, FQNNGV. The CDR3 covers 14 residues. The V and J ends lost 1 base and 7 bases, in that order; junction bases with no gene match: 5. Written as DNA, the CDR3 is TGTGCCAGCAGCTTAGCCGGGACAGGCCTTGAAGCTTTCTTT. Residues: CASSLAGTGLEAFF.

The chain carries TRBV10-3 and TRBJ2-7; 8 nucleotides match TRBD2. CDR1 and CDR2 from the germline V gene are ENHRY and SYGVKD. This CDR3 is 14 amino acids long. V shed 8 bases, J shed 4 bases, and the junction held 10 bases outside the gene matches. The CDR3 DNA is TGTGCCATCCGGAACGGGAGGGCCGGTTACGAGCAGTACTTC. Amino acid sequence: CAIRNGRAGYEQYF.

The V and J genes are TRBV9 and TRBJ1-1, with 7 nucleotides matching TRBD1. Trimming at V came to 0 bases and at J to 7 bases, leaving 3 bases not matched to a gene. Germline V gene lookup returns CDR1 SGDLS and CDR2 YYNGEE. CDR3 length equals 13 residues. The CDR3 sequence is CASSVGGDSEAFF. CDR3 nucleotides: TGTGCCAGCAGCGTAGGTGGGGACAGTGAAGCTTTCTTT.

The rearrangement joins TRBV10-1 to TRBJ1-5, with a possible D match to TRBD1 (6 bases). There are 13 residues in the CDR3. Trimming removed 2 bases from V and 4 bases from J, with 6 bases in between. Germline V gene sequence: CDR1 WNHNN, CDR2 SYGVQD (reference sequence). The CDR3 DNA is TGCGCCAGCAGTGAGCAGGGGAATCAGCCCCAGCATTTT. Its protein is CASSEQGNQPQHF.

The chain links TRBV6-5 to TRBJ1-2; 7 nucleotides line up with TRBD1. This CDR3 is built from 12 residues. V was pared by 4 bases and J by 6 bases, with 2 bases of the junction left unmatched. Germline CDR1 MNHEY, CDR2 SVGAGI. CDR3 region: CASSSDRDGYTF. CDR3 DNA sequence: TGTGCCAGCAGTTCCGACAGGGATGGCTACACCTTC.

This chain uses TRBV11-2 with TRBJ2-7; 8 bases align to TRBD1. The junction had 11 bases not matched to a gene; V was cut back by 1 base and J by 9 bases. The CDR3 is made up of 15 amino acids. In germline, CDR1 is SGHAT, CDR2 FQNNGV. Here the CDR3 DNA reads TGTGCCAGCAGCTTAGGACAGGGGTATAGGGCGGGGCAGTACTTC. It codes for CASSLGQGYRAGQYF.

The table lists this clone with a few counts. V gene TRBV13 combines with J gene TRBJ1-1; perhaps TRBD1 as D (5 bases). V lost 1 base, J lost 6 bases, and 12 bases lay in between. This CDR3 has 14 residues. Per germline, CDR1 PRHDT and CDR2 FYEKMQ (reference sequence). CDR3 sequence: CASSLDTGRAEAFF. CDR3 coding DNA: TGTGCCAGCAGCTTAGATACAGGAAGGGCTGAAGCTTTCTTT.

The CDR3 sequence: CASRKEGALNTEAFF. DNA of the CDR3: TGTGCCAGCAGAAAGGAGGGGGCTCTGAACACTGAAGCTTTCTTT. This rearrangement joins TRBV6-5 to TRBJ1-1, with TRBD1 matching over 7 bases. Germline V gene data show CDR1 as MNHEY and CDR2 as SVGAGI. V lost 6 bases and J lost 0; bases outside the gene matches: 7. The length of the CDR3 is 15 residues.

V gene TRBV7-8 combines with J gene TRBJ1-1; D might be TRBD1 (5 bases). Trimming cost V 5 bases and J 1 base, with 8 bases left between them. Germline-derived CDR1 and CDR2 are SGHVS and FQNEAQ. The CDR3 has 13 amino acids. CDR3 coding DNA: TGTGCCAGCAGCCGGACACAGAACACTGAAGCTTTCTTT. Amino acid sequence: CASSRTQNTEAFF.

The chain combines TRBV6-5 with TRBJ2-7; 8 bases are shared with TRBD2. Germline V gives CDR1 MNHEY, CDR2 SVGAGI. Losses at the gene ends were 3 bases for V and 5 bases for J; bases not matched to a gene: 6. CDR3 size: 14 residues. The CDR3 DNA sequence: TGTGCCAGCAGTTATCTCCCGGGAGGGAACGAGCAGTACTTC. Translating gives CASSYLPGGNEQYF.

The chain has TRBV30 and TRBJ2-3; 8 bases are a match to TRBD1. The J segment lost 2 bases and the V segment lost 1 base, leaving 8 bases of the junction unmatched. This CDR3 comprises 16 residues. Per germline, CDR1 GTSNPN and CDR2 SVGIG (reference sequence). The CDR3 sequence is CAWSEGPGGFTDTQYF. CDR3 bases: TGTGCCTGGAGTGAAGGGCCAGGGGGCTTCACAGATACGCAGTATTTT.

The chain employs TRBV6-5 and TRBJ2-1; 9 bases fit TRBD1. Trimming at V came to 4 bases and at J to 5 bases, leaving 6 bases not matched to a gene. In germline, CDR1 is MNHEY, CDR2 SVGAGI. The CDR3 runs to 15 residues. CDR3 protein: CASSSGQGRDNEQFF. The CDR3 nucleotides are TGTGCCAGCAGTTCGGGACAGGGTAGGGACAATGAGCAGTTCTTC.

The CDR3 nucleotides read TGTGCCAGCAGCCCGGAGGTAGGCACAGATACGCAGTATTTT. Protein sequence: CASSPEVGTDTQYF. This chain links TRBV5-4 with TRBJ2-3; possibly TRBD2 for D (5 bases). V lost 4 bases, J lost 1 base, and 10 bases lay in between. Germline V CDR1 and CDR2: SGHNT, YYREEE (reference sequence). CDR3 length equals 14 residues.

The rearrangement joins TRBV7-2 to TRBJ2-4; 13 positions match TRBD2. Trimming cost V 3 bases and J 0 bases; bases outside gene matches: 8. Germline CDR1 is SGHTA and CDR2 is FQGNSA. This CDR3 is 19 amino acids long. The CDR3 region is CASSFRTSGGHRAKNIQYF. The DNA of the CDR3 is TGTGCCAGCAGCTTCCGGACTAGCGGGGGACACCGAGCCAAAAACATTCAGTACTTC.

This clone came up a few times. The V call is TRBV28, the J call TRBJ2-3, with 8 nucleotides matching TRBD1. J lost 3 bases, V lost 6 bases, and 11 bases had no gene match. This CDR3 region has 16 residues. Germline V lookup: CDR1 MDHEN, CDR2 SYDVKM. The CDR3 here is CASRASQGAGTDTQYF. In nucleotides, the CDR3 is TGTGCCAGCAGGGCCTCTCAGGGGGCTGGGACAGATACGCAGTATTTT.

The chain couples TRBV5-8 to TRBJ2-7; D call uncertain. This CDR3 region has 14 residues. The germline CDR1 and CDR2 sequences are SGHTS and YDEGEE. Trimming cost V 7 bases and J 0 bases, with 14 bases left between them. This CDR3 reads CASPHRKSSYEQYF. The CDR3 bases are TGTGCCAGCCCTCACAGAAAAAGCTCCTACGAGCAGTACTTC.

The chain recombines TRBV30 with TRBJ2-7; a weak D match, TRBD1 (6 bases). This CDR3 is 14 amino acids long. Germline V CDR1 and CDR2: GTSNPN, SVGIG (reference sequence). V was trimmed by 5 bases and J by 2 bases, leaving 16 bases between them. CDR3 loop: CAWGFGTSTYEQYF. The CDR3 region has the DNA TGTGCCTGGGGATTTGGGACAAGCACCTACGAGCAGTACTTC.